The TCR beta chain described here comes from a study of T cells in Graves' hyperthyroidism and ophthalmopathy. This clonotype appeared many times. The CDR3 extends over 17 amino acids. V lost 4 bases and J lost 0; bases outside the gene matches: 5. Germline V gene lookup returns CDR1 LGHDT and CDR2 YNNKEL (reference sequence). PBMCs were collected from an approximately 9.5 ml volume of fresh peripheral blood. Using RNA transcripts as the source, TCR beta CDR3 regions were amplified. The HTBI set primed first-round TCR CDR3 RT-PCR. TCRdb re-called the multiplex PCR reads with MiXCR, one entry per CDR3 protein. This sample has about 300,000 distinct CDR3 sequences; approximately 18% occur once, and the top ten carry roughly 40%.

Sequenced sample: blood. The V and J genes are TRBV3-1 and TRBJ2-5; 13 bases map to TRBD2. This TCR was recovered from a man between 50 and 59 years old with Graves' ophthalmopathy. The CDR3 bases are TGTGCCAGCAGCCTAGGACTAGCGGGAGCTTACCAAGAGACCCAGTACTTC. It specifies CASSLGLAGAYQETQYF.